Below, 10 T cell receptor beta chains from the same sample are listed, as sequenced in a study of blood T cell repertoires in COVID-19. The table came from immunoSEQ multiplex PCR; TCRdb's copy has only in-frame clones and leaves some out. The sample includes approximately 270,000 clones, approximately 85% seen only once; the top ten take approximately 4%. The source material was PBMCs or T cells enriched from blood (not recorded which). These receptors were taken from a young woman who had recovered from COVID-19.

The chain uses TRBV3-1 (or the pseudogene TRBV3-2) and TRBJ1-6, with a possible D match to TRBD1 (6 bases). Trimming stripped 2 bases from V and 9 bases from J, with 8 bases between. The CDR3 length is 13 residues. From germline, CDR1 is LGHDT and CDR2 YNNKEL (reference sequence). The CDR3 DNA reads TGTGCCAGCAGCCAACAGACAGGTTCACCCCTCCACTTT. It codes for CASSQQTGSPLHF.

CDR3 DNA sequence: TGTGCCAGCAGCTCAGGGTTGCTGGGTTCACCCCTCCACTTT. Protein: CASSSGLLGSPLHF. V gene TRBV7-2 combines with J gene TRBJ1-6; D perhaps matches TRBD1 (5 bases). This CDR3 is built from 14 residues. V was trimmed by 4 bases and J by 9 bases, leaving 13 bases between them. CDR1 SGHTA and CDR2 FQGNSA come from the germline V gene.

In nucleotides, the CDR3 is TGTGCCAGCTCGGGGGGAGTGTATGAAAAACTGTTTTTT. As protein: CASSGGVYEKLFF. The V and J genes are TRBV5-5 and TRBJ1-4, with a tentative D call TRBD1 (5 bases). The V and J ends lost 7 bases and 6 bases respectively, with 13 bases between them. This CDR3 has 13 residues. Germline V gives CDR1 SGHKS, CDR2 YYEKEE (reference sequence).

The DNA for the CDR3 is TGTGCCAGCAGCTTAGGCAGGGGGCGCGAAGGCACTGAAGCTTTCTTT. Protein product: CASSLGRGREGTEAFF. This chain links TRBV13 with TRBJ1-1; TRBD1 agrees at 8 bases. With 0 bases clipped from V and 4 bases from J, the junction kept 7 bases outside the gene matches. Germline assignment: CDR1 PRHDT and CDR2 FYEKMQ (reference sequence). The CDR3 totals 16 residues.

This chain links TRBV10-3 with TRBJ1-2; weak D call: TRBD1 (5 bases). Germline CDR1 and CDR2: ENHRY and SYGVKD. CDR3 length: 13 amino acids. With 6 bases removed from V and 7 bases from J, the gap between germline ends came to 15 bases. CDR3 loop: CAISPGGVSGYTF. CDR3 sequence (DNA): TGTGCCATCAGCCCCGGGGGGGTAAGTGGCTACACCTTC.

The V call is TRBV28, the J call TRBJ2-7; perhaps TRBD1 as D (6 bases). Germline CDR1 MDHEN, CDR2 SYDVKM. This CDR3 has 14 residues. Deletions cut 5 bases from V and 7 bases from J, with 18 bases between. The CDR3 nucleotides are TGTGCCAGCAGTCCCAGTGTGGGGGCTGGTGAGCAGTACTTC. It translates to CASSPSVGAGEQYF.

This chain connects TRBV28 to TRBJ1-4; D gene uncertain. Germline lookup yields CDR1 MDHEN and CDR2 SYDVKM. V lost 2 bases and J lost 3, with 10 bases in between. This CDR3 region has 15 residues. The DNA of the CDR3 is TGTGCCAGCAGTTTAGAAGGGAGGCCTAATGAAAAACTGTTTTTT. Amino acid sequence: CASSLEGRPNEKLFF.

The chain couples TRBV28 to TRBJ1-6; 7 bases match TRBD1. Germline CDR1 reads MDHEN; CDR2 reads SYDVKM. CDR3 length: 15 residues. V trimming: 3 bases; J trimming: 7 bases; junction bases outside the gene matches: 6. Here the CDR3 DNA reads TGTGCCAGCAGTTTCTCGACAGGGATGAATTCACCCCTCCACTTT. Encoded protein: CASSFSTGMNSPLHF.

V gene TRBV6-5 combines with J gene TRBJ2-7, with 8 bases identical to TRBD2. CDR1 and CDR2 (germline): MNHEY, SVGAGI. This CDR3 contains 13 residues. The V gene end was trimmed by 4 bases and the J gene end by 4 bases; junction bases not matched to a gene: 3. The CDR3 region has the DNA TGTGCCAGCAGTTCGGGGGGGGAGTACGAGCAGTACTTC. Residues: CASSSGGEYEQYF.

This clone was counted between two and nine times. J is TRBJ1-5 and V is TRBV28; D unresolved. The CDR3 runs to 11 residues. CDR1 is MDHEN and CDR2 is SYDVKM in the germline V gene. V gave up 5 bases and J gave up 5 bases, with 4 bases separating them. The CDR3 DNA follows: TGTGCCAGCAGTACGGATCAGCCCCAGCATTTT. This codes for CASSTDQPQHF.